This T cell receptor (beta chain) was documented in a study of shared clonotypes between healthy human individuals. With respect to this clone: Its antigen is not identified. A junction boundary mismatches the germline segment, possibly from a read error. The identical CDR3 is also encoded by other nucleotide sequences in the sample.

The CDR3 sequence is 15 residues long. Germline V CDR1 and CDR2: MNHNY, SVGAGI (reference sequence). Deep-level assay runs were performed. Using about 190 ng DNA, approximately 30,000 T cell genomes, the sorted-subset replicate PCRs were run. Generated by immunoSEQ multiplex PCR, the TCRdb table keeps only in-frame clones and is missing some. Here the sample spans roughly 2,000,000 clones, over 85% being singletons. Positively selected for CCR7, the CD45RO-negative cells used as naive CD8 cells excluded terminally differentiated effector memory CD45RA+ cells. Study findings and constraints: In this cohort, only blood was sampled, and tissue repertoires likely differ. A handful of donors had roughly 5% of their naive CD4 clonotypes in common.

The rearrangement links TRBV6-6 to TRBJ1-4; tentatively, D is TRBD1 (5 bases). This TCR derives from a man aged 18 to 29 in good health. Some clones in this sample may be carry-over from other donors' samples. The specimen was naive CD8+ T cells from PBMCs. CDR3 amino acids: CASSYSGGTNEKLFF. The CDR3 coding sequence is TGTGCCAGCAGCTACTCCGGGGGGACCAATGAAAAACTGTTTTTT.